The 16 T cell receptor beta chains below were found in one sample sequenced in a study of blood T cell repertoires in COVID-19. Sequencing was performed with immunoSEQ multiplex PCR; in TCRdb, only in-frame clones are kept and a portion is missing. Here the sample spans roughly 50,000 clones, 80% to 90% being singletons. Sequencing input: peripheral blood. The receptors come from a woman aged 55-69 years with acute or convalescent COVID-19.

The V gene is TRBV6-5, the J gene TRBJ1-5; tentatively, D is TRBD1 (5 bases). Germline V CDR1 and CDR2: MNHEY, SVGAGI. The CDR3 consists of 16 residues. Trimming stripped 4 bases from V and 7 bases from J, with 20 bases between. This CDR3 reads CASSSTGGRATQPQHF. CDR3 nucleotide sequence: TGTGCCAGCAGTTCCACGGGGGGTAGGGCGACCCAGCCCCAGCATTTT.

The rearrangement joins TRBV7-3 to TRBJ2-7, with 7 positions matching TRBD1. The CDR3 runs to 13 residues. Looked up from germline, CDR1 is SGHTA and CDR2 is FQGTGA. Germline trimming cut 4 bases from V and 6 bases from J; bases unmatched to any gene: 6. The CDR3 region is CASSYGQAGEQYF. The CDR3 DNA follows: TGTGCCAGCAGCTACGGACAGGCTGGCGAGCAGTACTTC.

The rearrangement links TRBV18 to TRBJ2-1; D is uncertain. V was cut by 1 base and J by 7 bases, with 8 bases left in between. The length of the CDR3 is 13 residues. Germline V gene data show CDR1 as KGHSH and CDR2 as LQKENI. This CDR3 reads CASSPRLNNEQFF. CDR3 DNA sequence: TGTGCCAGCTCACCACGACTTAATAATGAGCAGTTCTTC.

CDR3 DNA sequence: TGTGCCAGCAGCATCACGACGGGGTACGGCTACACCTTC. Protein sequence: CASSITTGYGYTF. The chain combines TRBV9 with TRBJ1-2; D ambiguous. V lost 4 bases and J lost 8, with 15 bases in between. This CDR3 comprises 13 residues. CDR1 and CDR2 (germline): SGDLS, YYNGEE.

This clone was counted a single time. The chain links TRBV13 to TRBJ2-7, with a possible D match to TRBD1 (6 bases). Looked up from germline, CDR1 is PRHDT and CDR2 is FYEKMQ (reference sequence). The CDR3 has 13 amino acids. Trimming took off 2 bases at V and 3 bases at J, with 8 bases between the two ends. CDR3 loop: CASSLKGVYEQYF. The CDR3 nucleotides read TGTGCCAGCAGCTTAAAGGGGGTCTACGAGCAGTACTTC.

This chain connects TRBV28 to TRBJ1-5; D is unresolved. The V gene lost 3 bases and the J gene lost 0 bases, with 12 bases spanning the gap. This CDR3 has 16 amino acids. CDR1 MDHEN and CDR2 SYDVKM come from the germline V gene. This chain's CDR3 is CASSFLLQISNQPQHF. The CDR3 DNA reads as TGTGCCAGCAGTTTTTTGCTACAGATTAGCAATCAGCCCCAGCATTTT.

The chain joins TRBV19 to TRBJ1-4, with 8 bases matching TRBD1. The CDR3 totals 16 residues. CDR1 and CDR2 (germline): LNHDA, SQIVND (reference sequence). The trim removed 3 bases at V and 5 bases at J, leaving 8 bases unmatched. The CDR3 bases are TGTGCCAGTAGTATGCGGACAGGGATGATGAATGAAAAACTGTTTTTT. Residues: CASSMRTGMMNEKLFF.

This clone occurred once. CDR3 DNA: TGTGCCAGCAGAATGGGACTAGCGGATTCCTACAATGAGCAGTTCTTC. Its protein is CASRMGLADSYNEQFF. The chain combines TRBV6-6 with TRBJ2-1; 11 bases match TRBD2. Per the germline V gene, CDR1 is MNHNY and CDR2 is SVGAGI (reference sequence). The CDR3 is 16 amino acids. V lost 6 bases, J lost 1 base, and 5 bases stayed unmatched.

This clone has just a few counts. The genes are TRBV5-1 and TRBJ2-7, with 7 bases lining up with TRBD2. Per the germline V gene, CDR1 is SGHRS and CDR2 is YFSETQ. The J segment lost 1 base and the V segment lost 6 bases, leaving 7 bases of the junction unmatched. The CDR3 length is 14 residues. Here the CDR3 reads CASTDGGGSYEQYF. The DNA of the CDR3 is TGCGCCAGCACCGACGGGGGAGGGTCCTACGAGCAGTACTTC.

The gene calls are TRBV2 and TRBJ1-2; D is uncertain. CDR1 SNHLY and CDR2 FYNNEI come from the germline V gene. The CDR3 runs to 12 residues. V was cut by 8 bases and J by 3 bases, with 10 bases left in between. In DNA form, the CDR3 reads TGTGCCAGCCGTCGGGTTGACTATGGCTACACCTTC. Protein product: CASRRVDYGYTF.

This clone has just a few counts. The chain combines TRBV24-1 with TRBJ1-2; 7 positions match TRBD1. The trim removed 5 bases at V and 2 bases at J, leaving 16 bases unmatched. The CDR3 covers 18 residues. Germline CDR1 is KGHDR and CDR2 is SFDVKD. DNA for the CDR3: TGTGCCACCAGTGGGAAGGTAGCTTGGGACAGCGTCAACTATGGCTACACCTTC. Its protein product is CATSGKVAWDSVNYGYTF.

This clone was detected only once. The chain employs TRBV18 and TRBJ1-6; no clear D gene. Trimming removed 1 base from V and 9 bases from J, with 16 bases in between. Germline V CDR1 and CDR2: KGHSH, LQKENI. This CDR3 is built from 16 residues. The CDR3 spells CASSPRSPDASSPLHF. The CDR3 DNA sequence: TGTGCCAGCTCACCACGGAGCCCTGACGCTTCTTCACCCCTCCACTTT.

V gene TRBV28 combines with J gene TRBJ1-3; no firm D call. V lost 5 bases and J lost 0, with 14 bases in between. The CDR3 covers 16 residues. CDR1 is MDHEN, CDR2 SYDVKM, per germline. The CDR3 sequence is CASSTHGRSSGNTIYF. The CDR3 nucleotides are TGTGCCAGCAGTACACACGGCCGGAGCTCTGGAAACACCATATATTTT.

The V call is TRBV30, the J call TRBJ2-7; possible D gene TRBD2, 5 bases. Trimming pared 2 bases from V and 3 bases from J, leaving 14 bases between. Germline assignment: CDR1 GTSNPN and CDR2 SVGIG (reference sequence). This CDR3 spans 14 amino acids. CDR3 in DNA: TGTGCCTGGAGTCGGACGGGAATTAGCTACGAGCAGTACTTC. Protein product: CAWSRTGISYEQYF.

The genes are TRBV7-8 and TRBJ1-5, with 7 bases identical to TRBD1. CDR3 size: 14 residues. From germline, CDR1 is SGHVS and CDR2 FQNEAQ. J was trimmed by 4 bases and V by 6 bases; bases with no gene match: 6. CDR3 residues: CASSRDRDNQPQHF. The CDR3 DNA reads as TGTGCCAGCAGTCGAGACAGGGATAATCAGCCCCAGCATTTT.

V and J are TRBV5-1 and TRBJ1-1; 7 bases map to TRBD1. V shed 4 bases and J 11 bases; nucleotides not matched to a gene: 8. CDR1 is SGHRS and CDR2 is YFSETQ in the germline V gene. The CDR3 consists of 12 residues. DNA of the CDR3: TGCGCCAGCAGCACCACAGGGGCAGTTGCTTTCTTT. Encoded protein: CASSTTGAVAFF.